A selection of T cell receptor beta chains follows, all from one sample in a study of blood T cell repertoires in COVID-19. TCRdb keeps only in-frame clones here, not all; method: immunoSEQ multiplex PCR. Among under 250,000 clones, almost 85% were seen once, and the ten largest hold 8.5% to 9.5%. Sequenced input: PBMCs or T cells enriched from blood (not recorded which). The receptors here all came from a woman aged 50 to 60 with acute COVID-19. The CDR3 runs from the conserved cysteine through the conserved F or W. The order of the fields is V gene, clone size, D gene, J gene, CDR3 protein, CDR3 DNA. D genes are given only for firm matches. Not all rows give a size; the values are once, few, many and, for expanded clones, a class.

v_call: TRBV7-9
clone_size: NA
d_call: TRBD1
j_call: TRBJ2-7
cdr3_aa: CASSLVGGQVDEQYF
cdr3_nt: TGTGCCAGCAGCTTGGTCGGGGGACAGGTCGACGAGCAGTACTTC

v_call: TRBV5-1
clone_size: NA
d_call: NA
j_call: TRBJ1-1
cdr3_aa: CASSSTPANTEAFF
cdr3_nt: TGCGCCAGCAGCTCGACACCCGCGAACACTGAAGCTTTCTTT

v_call: TRBV21-1
clone_size: NA
d_call: NA
j_call: TRBJ1-5
cdr3_aa: CASSKLTQEDSNQPQHF
cdr3_nt: TGTGCCAGCAGCAAACTTACCCAGGAGGATAGCAATCAGCCCCAGCATTTT

v_call: TRBV5-4
clone_size: NA
d_call: TRBD1
j_call: TRBJ2-2
cdr3_aa: CASSFGQVNTGELFF
cdr3_nt: TGTGCCAGCAGCTTCGGACAGGTCAACACCGGGGAGCTGTTTTTT

v_call: TRBV5-5
clone_size: NA
d_call: NA
j_call: TRBJ2-5
cdr3_aa: CASSLDGQERETQYF
cdr3_nt: TGTGCCAGCAGCTTGGACGGACAAGAACGGGAGACCCAGTACTTC

v_call: TRBV2
clone_size: NA
d_call: TRBD2
j_call: TRBJ2-5
cdr3_aa: CASGAGGETQYF
cdr3_nt: TGTGCCAGCGGGGCGGGGGGAGAGACCCAGTACTTC

v_call: TRBV7-2
clone_size: once
d_call: NA
j_call: TRBJ2-1
cdr3_aa: CASSLAGRDEQFF
cdr3_nt: TGTGCCAGCAGCTTAGCTGGTCGGGATGAGCAGTTCTTC

v_call: TRBV20-1
clone_size: NA
d_call: NA
j_call: TRBJ1-3
cdr3_aa: CSAARQGSNWF
cdr3_nt: TGCAGTGCTGCCCGTCAGGGCTCTAACTGGTTT

v_call: TRBV14
clone_size: NA
d_call: NA
j_call: TRBJ1-2
cdr3_aa: CASSLSSILYGYTF
cdr3_nt: TGTGCCAGCAGCCTATCTTCTATCCTCTACGGCTACACCTTC

v_call: TRBV11-2
clone_size: once
d_call: NA
j_call: TRBJ1-6
cdr3_aa: CASSLEGTPGVSYNSPLHF
cdr3_nt: TGTGCCAGCAGCTTAGAGGGTACTCCGGGGGTCTCCTATAATTCACCCCTCCACTTT

v_call: TRBV6-5
clone_size: NA
d_call: NA
j_call: TRBJ1-3
cdr3_aa: CASRRKPGGNTIYF
cdr3_nt: TGTGCCAGCAGACGGAAACCCGGGGGAAACACCATATATTTT

v_call: TRBV7-8
clone_size: NA
d_call: TRBD1
j_call: TRBJ1-1
cdr3_aa: CASSLEGTVNTEAFF
cdr3_nt: TGTGCCAGCAGCTTAGAGGGGACAGTGAACACTGAAGCTTTCTTT

v_call: TRBV29-1
clone_size: NA
d_call: NA
j_call: TRBJ1-1
cdr3_aa: CSGVTEFNTEAFF
cdr3_nt: TGCAGCGGTGTGACAGAATTTAACACTGAAGCTTTCTTT

v_call: TRBV27
clone_size: NA
d_call: TRBD1
j_call: TRBJ1-6
cdr3_aa: CASSPTGERLFNSPLHF
cdr3_nt: TGTGCCAGCAGTCCAACAGGGGAGCGGTTATTTAATTCACCCCTCCACTTT

v_call: TRBV30
clone_size: NA
d_call: NA
j_call: TRBJ1-5
cdr3_aa: CAWSAGDDQPQHF
cdr3_nt: TGTGCCTGGAGCGCAGGGGACGATCAGCCCCAGCATTTT

v_call: TRBV7-2
clone_size: once
d_call: TRBD1
j_call: TRBJ1-5
cdr3_aa: CASSTRQGNQPQHF
cdr3_nt: TGTGCCAGCAGCACCCGACAGGGGAATCAGCCCCAGCATTTT

v_call: TRBV18
clone_size: NA
d_call: TRBD1
j_call: TRBJ1-2
cdr3_aa: CASSRTGQDYGYTF
cdr3_nt: TGTGCCAGCTCACGTACGGGACAGGACTATGGCTACACCTTC

v_call: TRBV12-3/TRBV12-4
clone_size: once
d_call: NA
j_call: TRBJ1-1
cdr3_aa: CASRSREAAEAFF
cdr3_nt: TGTGCCAGCAGGTCCAGGGAGGCGGCTGAAGCTTTCTTT

v_call: TRBV6-5
clone_size: NA
d_call: NA
j_call: TRBJ2-7
cdr3_aa: CASLRGFAQYF
cdr3_nt: TGTGCCAGCCTACGAGGTTTCGCGCAGTACTTC

v_call: TRBV19
clone_size: once
d_call: TRBD1
j_call: TRBJ1-4
cdr3_aa: CASSRDRVHNEKLFF
cdr3_nt: TGTGCCAGTAGTAGGGACAGGGTACATAATGAAAAACTGTTTTTT

v_call: TRBV21-1
clone_size: NA
d_call: NA
j_call: TRBJ1-4
cdr3_aa: CASSPTGSEKLFF
cdr3_nt: TGTGCCAGCAGTCCTACAGGGTCTGAAAAACTGTTTTTT

v_call: TRBV15
clone_size: NA
d_call: TRBD2
j_call: TRBJ2-7
cdr3_aa: CATSRELAGGTHEQYF
cdr3_nt: TGTGCCACCAGCAGAGAATTAGCGGGGGGTACCCACGAGCAGTACTTC

v_call: TRBV11-2
clone_size: once
d_call: NA
j_call: TRBJ2-4
cdr3_aa: CASSSPSGTKNIQYF
cdr3_nt: TGTGCCAGCAGCAGCCCCTCCGGGACAAAAAACATTCAGTACTTC

v_call: TRBV7-2
clone_size: NA
d_call: TRBD2
j_call: TRBJ2-1
cdr3_aa: CASSPTRGVGLNEQFF
cdr3_nt: TGTGCCAGCAGTCCAACACGGGGGGTAGGGCTCAATGAGCAGTTCTTC

v_call: TRBV18
clone_size: NA
d_call: NA
j_call: TRBJ1-4
cdr3_aa: CASSPPGQTNEKLFF
cdr3_nt: TGTGCCAGCTCACCACCGGGACAAACCAATGAAAAACTGTTTTTT

v_call: TRBV5-1
clone_size: NA
d_call: TRBD1
j_call: TRBJ1-1
cdr3_aa: CASSLPGQYTEAFF
cdr3_nt: TGCGCCAGCAGCTTGCCGGGACAGTACACTGAAGCTTTCTTT

v_call: TRBV14
clone_size: NA
d_call: NA
j_call: TRBJ2-1
cdr3_aa: CASSQIFWDKVVNEQFF
cdr3_nt: TGTGCCAGCAGCCAAATATTTTGGGACAAAGTAGTTAATGAGCAGTTCTTC

v_call: TRBV7-8
clone_size: NA
d_call: NA
j_call: TRBJ1-1
cdr3_aa: CASSPGLQNTEAFF
cdr3_nt: TGTGCCAGCAGCCCGGGACTTCAGAACACTGAAGCTTTCTTT

v_call: TRBV6-5
clone_size: NA
d_call: TRBD1
j_call: TRBJ2-2
cdr3_aa: CASRGGARTGELFF
cdr3_nt: TGTGCCAGCCGAGGGGGCGCGAGAACCGGGGAGCTGTTTTTT

v_call: TRBV18
clone_size: NA
d_call: NA
j_call: TRBJ2-1
cdr3_aa: CASSPERGSHNEQFF
cdr3_nt: TGTGCCAGCTCACCGGAAAGGGGTTCCCACAATGAGCAGTTCTTC

v_call: TRBV11-3
clone_size: NA
d_call: TRBD1
j_call: TRBJ1-1
cdr3_aa: CASSLRGRGSEAFF
cdr3_nt: TGTGCCAGCAGCCTCAGGGGGCGCGGGTCTGAAGCTTTCTTT

v_call: TRBV30
clone_size: NA
d_call: TRBD1
j_call: TRBJ2-7
cdr3_aa: CASGQGGNEQYF
cdr3_nt: TGTGCCTCCGGACAGGGAGGCAACGAGCAGTACTTC

v_call: TRBV7-3
clone_size: NA
d_call: NA
j_call: TRBJ2-3
cdr3_aa: CASSSGLYTDTQYF
cdr3_nt: TGTGCCAGCAGCTCGGGACTTTACACAGATACGCAGTATTTT

v_call: TRBV4-2
clone_size: NA
d_call: NA
j_call: TRBJ1-3
cdr3_aa: CASSQEFDSAFSGNTIYF
cdr3_nt: TGTGCCAGCAGCCAAGAATTTGACAGCGCTTTCTCTGGAAACACCATATATTTT

v_call: TRBV6-5
clone_size: NA
d_call: NA
j_call: TRBJ1-1
cdr3_aa: CASSFRQTNTEAFF
cdr3_nt: TGTGCCAGCAGTTTCCGACAGACGAACACTGAAGCTTTCTTT

v_call: TRBV5-1
clone_size: NA
d_call: TRBD1
j_call: TRBJ1-1
cdr3_aa: CASSLDPGGTISAFF
cdr3_nt: TGCGCCAGCAGCTTGGATCCAGGGGGGACAATCAGCGCTTTCTTT

v_call: TRBV6-5
clone_size: NA
d_call: NA
j_call: TRBJ1-2
cdr3_aa: CASPERETYGYTF
cdr3_nt: TGTGCCAGCCCCGAGAGGGAGACCTATGGCTACACCTTC

v_call: TRBV20-1
clone_size: NA
d_call: NA
j_call: TRBJ1-4
cdr3_aa: CSASGGSTNEKLFF
cdr3_nt: TGCAGTGCTAGTGGGGGCTCAACTAATGAAAAACTGTTTTTT

v_call: TRBV4-1
clone_size: NA
d_call: TRBD1
j_call: TRBJ1-2
cdr3_aa: CASSQARDRANYGYTF
cdr3_nt: TGCGCCAGCAGCCAAGCTAGAGACAGGGCTAACTATGGCTACACCTTC

v_call: TRBV21-1
clone_size: NA
d_call: NA
j_call: TRBJ2-5
cdr3_aa: CASSGPWVRVQETQYF
cdr3_nt: TGTGCCAGCAGCGGCCCGTGGGTCAGGGTCCAAGAGACCCAGTACTTC